This T cell receptor beta chain stems from a study of shared clonotypes between healthy human individuals. Study outcomes and limitations: Naive CD4 clonotypes were shared across several donors at around 5%.

The V and J ends lost 2 bases and 2 bases respectively, with 7 bases between them. This CDR3 has 14 residues. The germline CDR1 and CDR2 sequences are MNHNS and SASEGT. As for this clone: The antigen is undetermined.

Only CD45RO-negative cells positively selected for CCR7 counted as naive CD8 cells, so terminally differentiated effector memory CD45RA+ cells were excluded. Adult donors, all healthy and HIV-negative, had no recent acute infections or vaccinations. Roughly 30,000 T cell genomes (around 200 ng DNA) went into each sorted-subset replicate. Profiling relied on immunoSEQ multiplex PCR, and the TCRdb table lists in-frame clones only, not all of them. The sample yields under 1 million clones, 96% seen once. The TCR sequence derives from a man aged 25-45 years in good health. The sample consisted of naive CD8+ T cells sorted from blood. The chain recombines TRBV6-1 with TRBJ1-5; D gene ambiguous. The CDR3 region has the DNA TGTGCCAGCAGTGAAAGGGCAGGCAATCAGCCCCAGCATTTT. Translating gives CASSERAGNQPQHF.